These T cell receptor beta chains were read from a single sample in a study of vaccination effects on CD4 cells after COVID-19. Assay: immunoSEQ multiplex PCR; the TCRdb copy retains only in-frame clones and omits some. Here the sample spans tens of thousands of clones, about 71% being singletons. These TCRs are of unknown antigen specificity. Sequencing used CD4+ T cells from PBMCs cultured with HCoV-229E spike peptides, obtained before COVID-19 vaccination. The source is a human donor who received a COVID-19 vaccine. The CDR3 runs from the conserved cysteine through the conserved F or W. A D gene is named only where the DNA matches it firmly. Clone size is stated in some rows and not others, as once, few, many or a class when expanded.

TRBJ1-2 | - | TRBV3-1/TRBV3-2 | 14 | - | TGTGCCAGCAGCCAAGAGGGTTTGGTTCATGGCTACACCTTC | CASSQEGLVHGYTF
TRBJ1-2 | TRBD1 | TRBV6-5 | 15 | - | TGTGCCAGCAGGTCCCCAGGGGGCGAGCCCTATGGCTACACCTTC | CASRSPGGEPYGYTF
TRBJ2-6 | - | TRBV14 | 16 | - | TGTGCCAGCAGCCATGCCTGGAGGGGTGGGGCCAACGTCCTGACTTTC | CASSHAWRGGANVLTF
TRBJ1-3 | - | TRBV11-2 | 16 | once | TGTGCCAGCAGCTTAGTACGGGGACGGACTGGAAACACCATATATTTT | CASSLVRGRTGNTIYF
TRBJ2-7 | - | TRBV5-4 | 15 | once | TGTGCCAGCAGCACTTCGACCGTTAGCTCCTACGAGCAGTACTTC | CASSTSTVSSYEQYF
TRBJ2-3 | - | TRBV19 | 15 | few | TGTGCCAGTAGTCTCAGGGGAGGATTGGCAGATACGCAGTATTTT | CASSLRGGLADTQYF
TRBJ2-1 | - | TRBV6-1 | 15 | - | TGTGCCAGCAGTGAAGAGTCTAGCGCGTACAATGAGCAGTTCTTC | CASSEESSAYNEQFF
TRBJ1-4 | TRBD1 | TRBV5-4 | 14 | medium-sized | TGTGCCAGCAGCTCCACAGGGGATAGCGGAAAACTGTTTTTT | CASSSTGDSGKLFF
TRBJ2-1 | TRBD2 | TRBV2 | 14 | - | TGTGCCAGCAGTGAACCCTTGGCGGGGGTTGTGCAGTTCTTC | CASSEPLAGVVQFF
TRBJ2-7 | - | TRBV3-1/TRBV3-2 | 15 | - | TGTGCCAGCAGCCAAGGGAGGGCCCAAGCTTGGGAGCAGTACTTC | CASSQGRAQAWEQYF
TRBJ2-7 | - | TRBV2 | 14 | few | TGTGCCAGCAGTACTACCTTCCCACCAGCTCGCCGTTCGTTC | CASSTTFPPARRSF
TRBJ2-7 | - | TRBV2 | 14 | - | TGTGCCAGCAGGGCGGACACTCCGTCCTACGAGCAGTACTTC | CASRADTPSYEQYF
TRBJ1-6 | - | TRBV5-4 | 15 | - | TGTGCCAGCAGCGACATCGGCAGGGTTAATTCACCCCTCCACTTT | CASSDIGRVNSPLHF
TRBJ1-5 | - | TRBV2 | 13 | few | TGTGCCAGCAGTGAGGTTTACAATCAGCCCCAGCATTTT | CASSEVYNQPQHF
TRBJ2-1 | - | TRBV7-9 | 13 | - | TGTGCCAGCAGCTTAGGACAGTACAATGAGCAGTTCTTC | CASSLGQYNEQFF
TRBJ2-2 | - | TRBV15 | 14 | once | TGTGCCACCATAGCAGGGTATACCGAGGGGGAGCTGTTTTTT | CATIAGYTEGELFF
TRBJ1-2 | - | TRBV24-1 | 15 | - | TGTGCCACCAGTGACTCTTACACGGGGGCTAAGGGCTACACCTTC | CATSDSYTGAKGYTF
TRBJ2-3 | - | TRBV2 | 14 | - | TGTGCCAACCTTTGGGGGATGAGCACAGATACGCAGTATTTT | CANLWGMSTDTQYF
TRBJ1-3 | - | TRBV5-4 | 15 | - | TGTGCCAGCAGCTTAAACCCACAGGAGATAAACACCATATATTTT | CASSLNPQEINTIYF
TRBJ1-1 | - | TRBV19 | 11 | - | TGTGCCAGTAGTACCCTCAATGAAGCTTTCTTT | CASSTLNEAFF
TRBJ2-3 | TRBD2 | TRBV14 | 14 | few | TGTGCCAGCAGCCATAGCGGGAGGGCAGATACGCAGTATTTT | CASSHSGRADTQYF
TRBJ1-6 | TRBD1 | TRBV5-4 | 14 | - | TGTGCCAGCAGCTTGGGACAGGGCGAATCACCCCTCCACTTT | CASSLGQGESPLHF